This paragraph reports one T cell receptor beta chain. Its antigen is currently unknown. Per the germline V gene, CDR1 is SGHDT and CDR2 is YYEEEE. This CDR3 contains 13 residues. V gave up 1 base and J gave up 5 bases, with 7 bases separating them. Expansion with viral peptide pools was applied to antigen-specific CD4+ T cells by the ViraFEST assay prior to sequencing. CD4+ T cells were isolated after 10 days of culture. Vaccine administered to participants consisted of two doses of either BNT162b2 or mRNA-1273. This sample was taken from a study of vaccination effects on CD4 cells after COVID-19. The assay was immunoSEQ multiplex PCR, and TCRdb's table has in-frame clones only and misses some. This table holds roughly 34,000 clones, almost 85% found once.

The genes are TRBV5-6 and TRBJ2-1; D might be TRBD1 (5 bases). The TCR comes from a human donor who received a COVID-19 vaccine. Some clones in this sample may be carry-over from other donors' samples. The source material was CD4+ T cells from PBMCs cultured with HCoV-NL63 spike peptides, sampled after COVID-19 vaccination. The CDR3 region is CASSLTGDNEQFF. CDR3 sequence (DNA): TGTGCCAGCAGCTTGACAGGAGACAATGAGCAGTTCTTC.